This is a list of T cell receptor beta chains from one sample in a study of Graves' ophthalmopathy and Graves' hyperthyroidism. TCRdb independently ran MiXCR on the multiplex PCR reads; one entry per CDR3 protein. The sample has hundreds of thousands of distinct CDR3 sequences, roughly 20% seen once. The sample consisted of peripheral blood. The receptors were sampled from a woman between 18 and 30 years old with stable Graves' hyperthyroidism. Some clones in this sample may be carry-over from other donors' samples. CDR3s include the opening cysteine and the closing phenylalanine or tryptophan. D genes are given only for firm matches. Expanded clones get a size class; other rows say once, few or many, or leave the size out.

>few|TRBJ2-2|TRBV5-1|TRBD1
TGCGCCAGCAGCTCGACCGGGACAGGGATCGCCGGGGAGCTGTTTTTT
CASSSTGTGIAGELFF
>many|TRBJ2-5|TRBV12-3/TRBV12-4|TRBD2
TGTGCCAGCAGCCCCCGGGACCCGGGAGGGACCCAGTACTTC
CASSPRDPGGTQYF
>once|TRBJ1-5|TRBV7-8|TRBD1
TGTGCCAGCAGCGCAACGGGACAGCCCAATCAGCCCCAGCATTTT
CASSATGQPNQPQHF
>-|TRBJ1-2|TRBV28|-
TGTGCCAGCAGTTTCATAAACTATGGCTACACCTTC
CASSFINYGYTF
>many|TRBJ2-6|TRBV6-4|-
TGTGCCAGCAGCGTAAGGACATATAGATCCTCTGGGGCCAACGTCCTGACTTTC
CASSVRTYRSSGANVLTF
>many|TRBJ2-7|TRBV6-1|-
TGTGCCAGCAGACGAGACGGAGCCTACGAGCAGTACTTC
CASRRDGAYEQYF
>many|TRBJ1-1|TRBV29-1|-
TGCAGCGTTGAGATCAGGCCAGGGGAAGCTTTCTTT
CSVEIRPGEAFF
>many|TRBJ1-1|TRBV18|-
TGTGCCAGCTCACCAAGGGCAGGGCCCATGAACACTGAAGCTTTCTTT
CASSPRAGPMNTEAFF
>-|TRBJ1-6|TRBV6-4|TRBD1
TGTGCCAGCAACCGGGACAGGGGAATCCCCCTCCACTTT
CASNRDRGIPLHF
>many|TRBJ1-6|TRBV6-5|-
TGTGCCAGCAGATTAAGGGGGTCCGCCTATAATTCACCCCTCCACTTT
CASRLRGSAYNSPLHF
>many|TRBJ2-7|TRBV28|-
TGTGCCAGCAGTTTATCCCACGCGGCCTCCTACGAGCAGTACTTC
CASSLSHAASYEQYF
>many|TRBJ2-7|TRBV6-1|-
TGTGCCAGCACCAACGGGCGTGAGCAGTACTTC
CASTNGREQYF
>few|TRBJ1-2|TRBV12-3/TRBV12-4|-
TGTGCCAGCAGTTTTCGCCCCAACAAGGGGGTAGATTACACCTTC
CASSFRPNKGVDYTF
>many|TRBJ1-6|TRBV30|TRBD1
TGTGCCTGGAATCGACAGGGAGATTCACCCCTCCACTTT
CAWNRQGDSPLHF
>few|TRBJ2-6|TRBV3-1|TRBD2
TGTGCCAGCAGCCTCGGGACTACTGGGGCCAACGTCCTGACTTTC
CASSLGTTGANVLTF
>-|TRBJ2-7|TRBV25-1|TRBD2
TGTGCCAGCAGGGGGACTAGAAGTTCCTACGAGCAGTACTTC
CASRGTRSSYEQYF
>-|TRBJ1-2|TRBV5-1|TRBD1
TGCGCCAGCAGCCCGGGACAGGGGGTTTTCCAAGGCTACACCTTC
CASSPGQGVFQGYTF
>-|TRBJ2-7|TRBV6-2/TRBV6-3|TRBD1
TGTGCCAGCAGTTCCATCTTCGTACAGGGGAGCGATCAGTACTTC
CASSSIFVQGSDQYF
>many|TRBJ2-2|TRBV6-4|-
TGTGCCAGCAGTGACTCATCGACAAACACCGGGGAGCTGTTTTTT
CASSDSSTNTGELFF
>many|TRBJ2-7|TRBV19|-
TGTGCCAGTAGTGGCGGGACCTTGGGACTCTACGAGCAGTACTTC
CASSGGTLGLYEQYF
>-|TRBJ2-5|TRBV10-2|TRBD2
TGCGCCAGCAGTGAGAACGGGGGGGAGACCCAGTACTTC
CASSENGGETQYF
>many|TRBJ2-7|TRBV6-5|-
TGTGCCAGCAGTTACGGGCGGTGGGATACCTACGAGCAGTACTTC
CASSYGRWDTYEQYF
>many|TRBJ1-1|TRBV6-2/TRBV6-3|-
TGTGCCAGCAGACTCACAGGGAGTATGAACACTGAAGCTTTCTTT
CASRLTGSMNTEAFF
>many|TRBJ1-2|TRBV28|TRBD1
TGTGCCAGCAGCCCCGGACAGGGCTTAGGCTACACCTTC
CASSPGQGLGYTF
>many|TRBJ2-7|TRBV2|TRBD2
TGTGCCAGCAGTGGGGGAGGGACTAGCGGGGTACTGGGGCAGTACTTC
CASSGGGTSGVLGQYF
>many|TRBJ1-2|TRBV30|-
TGTGCCTGGAGTGACGGGACTAACTATGGCTACACCTTC
CAWSDGTNYGYTF
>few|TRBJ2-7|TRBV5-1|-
TGCGCCAGCAGCTTGGACAGGCACTACGAGCAGTACTTC
CASSLDRHYEQYF
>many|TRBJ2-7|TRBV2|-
TGTGCCAGCAGTGAGCAGGCGGTCTACGAGCAGTACTTC
CASSEQAVYEQYF
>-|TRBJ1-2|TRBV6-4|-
TGTGCCAGCGGGATAAATGGCTACACCTTC
CASGINGYTF
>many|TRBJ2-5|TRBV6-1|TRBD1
TGTGCCAGCAGCAAGGACAGGGGGGAGACCCAGTACTTC
CASSKDRGETQYF
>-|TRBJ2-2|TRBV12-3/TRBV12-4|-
TGTGCCATTGCGTCGGGGGAGTACACCGGGGAGCTGTTTTTT
CAIASGEYTGELFF
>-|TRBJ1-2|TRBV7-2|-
TGTGCCAGCAGCCCCGGGGGGGAGACTAACTATGGCTACACCTTC
CASSPGGETNYGYTF
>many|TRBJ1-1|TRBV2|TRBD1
TGTGCCATCTCACAGGGGGCCACTGAAGCTTTCTTT
CAISQGATEAFF
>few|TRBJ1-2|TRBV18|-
TGTGCCAGCTCCCAGGAGGGTTCTAGCTATGGCTACACCTTC
CASSQEGSSYGYTF
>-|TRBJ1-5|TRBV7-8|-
TGTGCCAGCAGCTTAGCGCGAGTCAATCAGCCCCAGCATTTT
CASSLARVNQPQHF
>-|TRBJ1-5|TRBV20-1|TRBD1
TGCAGTGCTATACTCGCCGGGACAGGAAATCAGCCCCAGCATTTT
CSAILAGTGNQPQHF
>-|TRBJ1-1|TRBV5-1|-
TGCGCCAGCAGCACAGGGACGGTGAAAACTGAAGCTTTCTTT
CASSTGTVKTEAFF
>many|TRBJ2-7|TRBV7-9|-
TGTGCCAGCAGCCCCCCCCCCCGAGACGAGCAGTACTTC
CASSPPPRDEQYF
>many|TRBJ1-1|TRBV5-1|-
TGCGCCAGCAGTCCCCGGGACAAGAACACTGAAGCTTTCTTT
CASSPRDKNTEAFF
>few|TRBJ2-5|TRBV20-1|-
TGCAGTGCTAGAGAAGGGGGGGCCCAAGAGACCCAGTACTTC
CSAREGGAQETQYF
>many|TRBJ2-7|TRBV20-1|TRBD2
TGCAGTACTAGAGGTTGGACTAGCGGGACCCACTCAAAGACCTACGAGCAGTACTTC
CSTRGWTSGTHSKTYEQYF
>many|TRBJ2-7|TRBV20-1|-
TGCAGTGCCACCTCCAGGGGAGGGGTTCCCTACGAGCAGTACTTC
CSATSRGGVPYEQYF
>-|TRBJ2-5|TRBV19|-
TGTGCCAGTAGTATAGTGGGAGAGGGGGGGCAAGAGACCCAGTACTTC
CASSIVGEGGQETQYF
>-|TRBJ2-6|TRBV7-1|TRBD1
TGTGCCAGCAGCTCAAGTCAGGGGGCGCTCAGGTTTGGCCCGGCGTTTGGGGCCAACGTCCTGACTTTC
CASSSSQGALRFGPAFGANVLTF
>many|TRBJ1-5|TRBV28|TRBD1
TGTGCCAGCAGTCGGGACAGCAATAGCAATCAGCCCCAGCATTTT
CASSRDSNSNQPQHF
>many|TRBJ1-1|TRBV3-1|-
TGTGCCAGCAGTCGGCTCGGGAACACTGAAGCTTTCTTT
CASSRLGNTEAFF
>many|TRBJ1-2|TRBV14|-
TGTGCCAGCAGCCAAGTTAGAGGGGTCGGCTACACCTTC
CASSQVRGVGYTF
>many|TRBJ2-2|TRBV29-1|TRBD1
TGCAGCGTTGTCGGGACAGAAAACACCGGGGAGCTGTTTTTT
CSVVGTENTGELFF
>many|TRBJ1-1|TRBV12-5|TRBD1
TGTGCTAGTGGCCAGGACAGGGGTGAAGCTTTCTTT
CASGQDRGEAFF
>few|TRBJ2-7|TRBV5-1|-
TGCGCCAGCAGCCCAGCGGCCTTGAGGTACGAGCAGTACTTC
CASSPAALRYEQYF
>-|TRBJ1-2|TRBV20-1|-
TGCAGTGCTAGGGGGCGGGAGGCTAACTATGGCTACACCTTC
CSARGREANYGYTF